This T cell receptor beta chain was sequenced during a study of CD8 T cells in ankylosing spondylitis. J was trimmed by 4 bases and V by 7 bases; bases with no gene match: 6. The CDR3 covers 14 residues. Germline V gene data show CDR1 as KGHDR and CDR2 as SFDVKD. In this sample, this clonotype turned up many times. Its antigen is not identified. From the 5' RACE reads, TCRdb called clonotypes with MiXCR, one entry per CDR3 protein. Altogether about 96,000 distinct CDR3 sequences are present, around 25% being singletons, with the ten largest covering 55% to 75%. Study-wide points: In peripheral blood, disease-linked CD8+ clones occurred at relatively low frequencies.

This chain joins TRBV24-1 and TRBJ1-1, with 9 bases fitting TRBD1. The specimen sequenced was blood, either unsorted or a sorted T cell fraction (not recorded which). The sequence came from a male donor with ankylosing spondylitis or in good health (not recorded which). For the CDR3, the DNA is TGTGCCACCAGCGCAGACAGGGGGACCACTGAAGCTTTCTTT. Its protein is CATSADRGTTEAFF.